The 21 T cell receptor beta chains below all came from one sample that was sequenced in a study of shared T cell receptors in the human thymus. Libraries were prepared by immunoSEQ multiplex PCR; TCRdb keeps only in-frame clonotypes and omits some of them. The data contain hundreds of thousands of clones, roughly 86% of them seen just once; the ten biggest clones take up more than 0.009%. The same data also contributed to another study, on human thymus T cells.

The specimen was thymocytes. These receptor sequences come from a boy younger than two with a congenital heart defect.

In its sample, this clone was seen a few times. The gene calls are TRBV15 and TRBJ2-7; the match to TRBD1 covers 7 bases. With 0 bases clipped from V and 5 bases from J, the junction kept 4 bases outside the gene matches. CDR1 and CDR2 (germline): LNHNV, YYDKDF (reference sequence). The CDR3 sequence is 14 residues long. Here the CDR3 DNA reads TGTGCCACCAGCAGAGATAGGGGGCGTAACGAGCAGTACTTC. Translating it yields CATSRDRGRNEQYF.

CDR3 residues: CASVPGQGANYGYTF. The CDR3 region has the DNA TGTGCCAGTGTCCCGGGACAGGGCGCTAACTATGGCTACACCTTC. The chain joins TRBV2 to TRBJ1-2; the match to TRBD1 covers 9 bases. J gave up 0 bases and V 9 bases, and 8 bases lay outside the gene matches. Germline CDR1 reads SNHLY; CDR2 reads FYNNEI. This CDR3 is 15 amino acids long.

A single count supports this clone. The chain is built from TRBV5-4 and TRBJ2-5; D is undetermined. There are 15 residues in the CDR3. V dropped 0 bases and J dropped 0 bases, with 9 bases sitting between them. Germline V gene data show CDR1 as SGHNT and CDR2 as YYREEE (reference sequence). The CDR3 loop is CASSLGQLYQETQYF. The CDR3 DNA follows: TGTGCCAGCAGCTTGGGTCAACTGTACCAAGAGACCCAGTACTTC.

Worth noting for this clone: The junction does not match germline at one end; this may be a read error. V gene TRBV5-1 combines with J gene TRBJ2-3; D may be TRBD1 (6 bases). The V gene's germline CDR1 is SGHRS and CDR2 YFSETQ. The CDR3 sequence is 14 residues long. DNA of the CDR3: TGCGCCAGCAGCTCCGATGGGGGCAGCCTTGACGGCGGATTT. Translating it yields CASSSDGGSLDGGF.

J is TRBJ2-2 and V is TRBV5-1; D is perhaps TRBD1 (6 bases). CDR1 and CDR2 (germline): SGHRS, YFSETQ. The CDR3 sequence is 15 residues long. Trimming left V 9 bases short and J 1 base short, with 16 bases between. CDR3 residues: CAITDRDMNTGELFF. The DNA of the CDR3 is TGCGCCATCACCGACCGGGACATGAACACCGGGGAGCTGTTTTTT.

This clone was observed once. This chain uses TRBV7-8 with TRBJ2-6; 9 bases line up with TRBD1. Germline lookup yields CDR1 SGHVS and CDR2 FQNEAQ. With 5 bases clipped from V and 2 bases from J, the junction kept 10 bases outside the gene matches. This CDR3 is built from 18 residues. For the CDR3, the DNA is TGTGCCAGCAGCCAAGGGGACAGGGCACAGGCTGGGGCCAACGTCCTGACTTTC. This translates into CASSQGDRAQAGANVLTF.

V and J are TRBV6-1 and TRBJ2-7; a possible D gene is TRBD2 (7 bases). Germline lookup yields CDR1 MNHNS and CDR2 SASEGT. V was clipped by 6 bases and J by 6 bases, with 18 bases between them. The CDR3 sequence is 14 residues long. CDR3 loop: CASRRGGSFAEQYF. DNA of the CDR3: TGTGCCAGCAGGAGGGGGGGTAGTTTTGCCGAGCAGTACTTC.

This clone has just a few counts. This chain uses TRBV6-6 with TRBJ1-2; TRBD1 matches 8 bases. Germline assignment: CDR1 MNHNY and CDR2 SVGAGI (reference sequence). V lost 2 bases, J lost 7 bases, and 9 bases stayed unmatched. This CDR3 contains 15 residues. The CDR3 DNA reads as TGTGCCAGCAGTTACGAGGCAGGGGGCGTACGTGGCTACACCTTC. As protein: CASSYEAGGVRGYTF.

This clone was counted a single time. The V call is TRBV27, the J call TRBJ2-1; D is possibly TRBD2 (5 bases). The CDR3 is 14 residues long. CDR1 and CDR2 (germline): MNHEY, SMNVEV (reference sequence). V was clipped by 3 bases and J by 5 bases, with 11 bases between them. The CDR3 loop is CASSLSRGNNEQFF. DNA of the CDR3: TGTGCCAGCAGTTTGTCTCGGGGAAACAATGAGCAGTTCTTC.

This clone turned up a few times. V is TRBV28 and J is TRBJ1-5; D might be TRBD1 (5 bases). Looked up from germline, CDR1 is MDHEN and CDR2 is SYDVKM. The CDR3 covers 14 residues. V was pared by 5 bases and J by 5 bases, with 13 bases between. CDR3 loop: CASSVNRLHQPQHF. DNA for the CDR3: TGTGCCAGCAGTGTAAACAGGCTCCATCAGCCCCAGCATTTT. The entire variable domain, with the rest obtained from reference TRBV28 and TRBJ1-5, is as follows: DVKVTQSSRYLVKRTGEKVFLECVQDMDHENMFWYRQDPGLGLRLIYFSYDVKMKEKGDIPEGYSVSREKKERFSLILESASTNQTSMYLCASSVNRLHQPQHFGDGTRLSIL.

This rearrangement joins TRBV14 to TRBJ2-1, with TRBD2 as a possible D gene (5 bases). Trimming shortened V by 1 base and J by 11 bases, and 9 bases separated the two germline ends. The CDR3 totals 12 residues. Per the germline V gene, CDR1 is SGHDN and CDR2 is FVKESK. CDR3 DNA: TGTGCCAGCAGCCAAGGGCGGGTTCAGCAGTTCTTC. This sequence encodes CASSQGRVQQFF.

This sequence joins TRBV28 and TRBJ1-5; TRBD1 aligns across 7 bases. Looked up from germline, CDR1 is MDHEN and CDR2 is SYDVKM. This CDR3 spans 15 amino acids. Trimming took 6 bases from V and 2 from J; bases not matched to a gene: 7. This chain's CDR3 is CASRKQGFGNQPQHF. The CDR3 region has the DNA TGTGCCAGCAGGAAACAGGGGTTTGGCAATCAGCCCCAGCATTTT.

The chain employs TRBV28 and TRBJ2-1; 8 bases agree with TRBD1. The CDR3 loop spans 16 amino acids. V trimming: 5 bases; J trimming: 5 bases; junction bases outside the gene matches: 11. Germline CDR1 reads MDHEN; CDR2 reads SYDVKM. The CDR3 reads CASSLSGTGTNNEQFF. The DNA for the CDR3 is TGTGCCAGCAGTCTATCCGGGACAGGAACTAACAATGAGCAGTTCTTC.

A word on this clone: This same CDR3 is encoded by further DNA sequences in the sample. The chain links TRBV5-4 to TRBJ2-2, with 13 bases matching TRBD2. Germline loops: CDR1 SGHNT, CDR2 YYREEE (reference sequence). V lost 0 bases and J lost 0; bases outside the gene matches: 5. CDR3 size: 19 residues. The CDR3 bases are TGTGCCAGCAGCTTGGGACTAGCGGGGGGACTAACGAACACCGGGGAGCTGTTTTTT. Residues: CASSLGLAGGLTNTGELFF.

V and J are TRBV4-1 and TRBJ2-7, with 10 positions matching TRBD1. Germline CDR1 MGHRA, CDR2 YSYEKL. After removal of 3 bases from V and 5 bases from J, the junction contained 7 bases not matched to a gene. This CDR3 has 15 amino acids. The CDR3: CASSQVGTGDHEQYF. The CDR3 nucleotides are TGCGCCAGCAGCCAGGTGGGGACAGGGGACCACGAGCAGTACTTC.

The chain is built from TRBV19 and TRBJ2-1; D is uncertain. This CDR3 has 19 amino acids. Germline V CDR1 and CDR2: LNHDA, SQIVND (reference sequence). The germline V and J ends were trimmed by 4 bases and 0 bases, with 22 bases remaining between them. The CDR3 sequence is CASSTIFDWKKRSYNEQFF. The CDR3, as DNA: TGTGCCAGTAGTACTATATTCGACTGGAAGAAACGCTCCTACAATGAGCAGTTCTTC.

The rearrangement links TRBV10-3 to TRBJ2-1; D might be TRBD2 (5 bases). This CDR3 contains 16 residues. V was trimmed by 2 bases and J by 5 bases, leaving 16 bases between them. Per germline, CDR1 ENHRY and CDR2 SYGVKD. The CDR3 loop is CAISESPRDPNNEQFF. The CDR3 DNA sequence: TGTGCCATCAGTGAGAGTCCGAGGGATCCTAACAATGAGCAGTTCTTC.

The rearrangement joins TRBV30 to TRBJ2-5, with TRBD2 as a possible D gene (5 bases). There are 13 residues in the CDR3. V was pared by 3 bases and J by 7 bases, with 15 bases between. Germline V gene lookup returns CDR1 GTSNPN and CDR2 SVGIG (reference sequence). The CDR3 DNA reads as TGTGCCTGGAGCGGGCCTTCGGAGGCGACCCAGTACTTC. Its translation is CAWSGPSEATQYF. The full variable domain, its missing parts supplied by reference TRBV30 and TRBJ2-5, is SQTIHQWPATLVQPVGSPLSLECTVEGTSNPNLYWYRQAAGRGLQLLFYSVGIGQISSEVPQNLSASRPQDRQFILSSKKLLLSDSGFYLCAWSGPSEATQYFGPGTRLLVL.

V is TRBV4-3 and J is TRBJ2-1; 10 nucleotides match TRBD1. This CDR3 comprises 19 residues. Germline V gene sequence: CDR1 LGHNA, CDR2 YSLEER. V shed 0 bases and J 8 bases; nucleotides not matched to a gene: 16. As DNA, the CDR3 is TGCGCCAGCAGCCAAGAGGAGACAGGGGGCGAGATTGCCAATGATGAGCAGTTCTTC. Translation gives CASSQEETGGEIANDEQFF.

The chain links TRBV27 to TRBJ2-7, with 11 bases matching TRBD1. In germline, CDR1 is MNHEY, CDR2 SMNVEV (reference sequence). Trimming cost V 5 bases and J 5 bases; bases outside gene matches: 8. CDR3 length: 15 amino acids. The CDR3 here is CASSPADRGLNEQYF. CDR3 sequence (DNA): TGTGCCAGCAGTCCGGCGGACAGGGGGCTAAACGAGCAGTACTTC.

This clone was recorded once. The rearrangement uses TRBV19 and TRBJ2-1, with TRBD2 identical over 8 bases. The CDR3 has 14 residues. CDR1 is LNHDA, CDR2 SQIVND, per germline (reference sequence). The CDR3 reads CASWGGTRDNEQFF. CDR3 bases: TGTGCTTCATGGGGGGGGACTAGAGACAATGAGCAGTTCTTC.